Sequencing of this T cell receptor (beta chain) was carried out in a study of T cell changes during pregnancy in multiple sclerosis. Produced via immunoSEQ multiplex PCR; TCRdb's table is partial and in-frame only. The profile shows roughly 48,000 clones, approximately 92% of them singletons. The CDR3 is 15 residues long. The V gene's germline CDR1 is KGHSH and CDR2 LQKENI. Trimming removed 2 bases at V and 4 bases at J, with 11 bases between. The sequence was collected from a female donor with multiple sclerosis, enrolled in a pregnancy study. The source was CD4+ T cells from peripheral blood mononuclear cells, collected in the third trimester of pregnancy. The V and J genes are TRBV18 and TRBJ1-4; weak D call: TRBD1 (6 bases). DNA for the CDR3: TGTGCCAGCTCACCATGGGCAGGGGATAATGAAAAACTGTTTTTT. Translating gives CASSPWAGDNEKLFF.